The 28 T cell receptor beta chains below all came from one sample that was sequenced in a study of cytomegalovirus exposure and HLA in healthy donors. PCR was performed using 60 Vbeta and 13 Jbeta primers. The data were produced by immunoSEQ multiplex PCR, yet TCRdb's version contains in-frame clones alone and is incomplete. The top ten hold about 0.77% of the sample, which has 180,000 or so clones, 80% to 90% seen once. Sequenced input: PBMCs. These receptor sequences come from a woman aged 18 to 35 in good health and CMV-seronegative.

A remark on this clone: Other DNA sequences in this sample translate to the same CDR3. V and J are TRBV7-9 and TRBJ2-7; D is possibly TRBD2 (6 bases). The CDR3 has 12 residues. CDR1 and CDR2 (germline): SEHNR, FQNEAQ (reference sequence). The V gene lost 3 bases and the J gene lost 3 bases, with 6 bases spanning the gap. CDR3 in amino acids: CASSFGSYEQYF. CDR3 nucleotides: TGTGCCAGCAGCTTCGGGAGCTACGAGCAGTACTTC.

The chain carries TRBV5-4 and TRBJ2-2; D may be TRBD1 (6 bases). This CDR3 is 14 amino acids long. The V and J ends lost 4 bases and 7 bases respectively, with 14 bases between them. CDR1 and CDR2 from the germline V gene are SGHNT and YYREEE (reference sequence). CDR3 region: CASSGLRGSGELFF. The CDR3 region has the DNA TGTGCCAGCAGCGGTCTCAGGGGTAGCGGGGAGCTGTTTTTT.

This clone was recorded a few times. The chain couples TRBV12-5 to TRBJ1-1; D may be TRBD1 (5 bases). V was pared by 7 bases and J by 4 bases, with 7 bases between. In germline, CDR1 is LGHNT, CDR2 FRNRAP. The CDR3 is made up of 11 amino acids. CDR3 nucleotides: TGTGCTAGTGCCGGGGGCACTGAAGCTTTCTTT. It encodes CASAGGTEAFF.

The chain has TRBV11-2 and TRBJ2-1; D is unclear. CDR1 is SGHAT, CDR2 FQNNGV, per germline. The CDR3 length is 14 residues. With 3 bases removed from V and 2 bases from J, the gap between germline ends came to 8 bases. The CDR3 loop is CASSFSGPYNEQFF. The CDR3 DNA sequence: TGTGCCAGCAGCTTTTCAGGCCCCTACAATGAGCAGTTCTTC.

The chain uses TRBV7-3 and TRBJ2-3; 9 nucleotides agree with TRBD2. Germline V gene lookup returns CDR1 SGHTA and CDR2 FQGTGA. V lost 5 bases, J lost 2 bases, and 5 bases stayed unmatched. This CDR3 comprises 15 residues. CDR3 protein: CASSPLAGPTDTQYF. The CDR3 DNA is TGTGCCAGCAGCCCCCTAGCGGGACCCACAGATACGCAGTATTTT.

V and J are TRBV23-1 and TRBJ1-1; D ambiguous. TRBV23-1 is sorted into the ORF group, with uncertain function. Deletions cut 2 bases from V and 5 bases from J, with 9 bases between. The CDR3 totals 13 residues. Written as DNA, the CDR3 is TGCGCCAGCAGTCAAAGTTTGAGGACTGAAGCTTTCTTT. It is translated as CASSQSLRTEAFF.

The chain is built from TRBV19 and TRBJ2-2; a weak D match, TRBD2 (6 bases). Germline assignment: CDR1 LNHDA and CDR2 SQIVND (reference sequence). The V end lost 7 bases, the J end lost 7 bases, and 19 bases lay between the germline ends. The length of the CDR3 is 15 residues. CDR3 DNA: TGTGCCAGTACTAACTTCCGGGGGAGGAACGGGGAGCTGTTTTTT. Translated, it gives CASTNFRGRNGELFF.

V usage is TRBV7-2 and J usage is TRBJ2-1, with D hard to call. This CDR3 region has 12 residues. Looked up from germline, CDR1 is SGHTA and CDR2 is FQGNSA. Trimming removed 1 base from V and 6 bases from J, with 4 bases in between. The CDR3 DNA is TGTGCCAGCAGCTTAGTAGTCAATGAGCAGTTCTTC. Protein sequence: CASSLVVNEQFF.

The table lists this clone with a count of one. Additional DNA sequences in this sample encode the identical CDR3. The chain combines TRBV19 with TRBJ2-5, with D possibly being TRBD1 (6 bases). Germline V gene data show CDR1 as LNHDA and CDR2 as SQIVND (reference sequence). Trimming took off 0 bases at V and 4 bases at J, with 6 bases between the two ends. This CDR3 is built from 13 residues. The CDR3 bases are TGTGCCAGTAGTATAGACAGGGGAGAGACCCAGTACTTC. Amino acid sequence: CASSIDRGETQYF.

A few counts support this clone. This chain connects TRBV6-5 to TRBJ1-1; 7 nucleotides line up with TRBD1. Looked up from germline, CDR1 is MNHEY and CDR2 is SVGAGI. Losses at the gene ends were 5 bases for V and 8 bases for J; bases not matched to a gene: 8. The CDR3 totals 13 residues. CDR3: CASSPRQGSEAFF. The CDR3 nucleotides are TGTGCCAGCAGTCCGAGACAGGGCTCAGAAGCTTTCTTT.

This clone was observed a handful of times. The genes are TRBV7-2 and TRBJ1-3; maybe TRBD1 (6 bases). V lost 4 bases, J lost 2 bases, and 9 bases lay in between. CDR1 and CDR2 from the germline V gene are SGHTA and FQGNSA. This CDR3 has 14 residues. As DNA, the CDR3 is TGTGCCAGCAGCTCCGGGACAACTGGAAACACCATATATTTT. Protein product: CASSSGTTGNTIYF.

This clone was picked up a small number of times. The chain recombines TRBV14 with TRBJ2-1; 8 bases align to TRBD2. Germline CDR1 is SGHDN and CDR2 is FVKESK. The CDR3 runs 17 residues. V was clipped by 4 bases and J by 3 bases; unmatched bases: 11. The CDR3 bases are TGTGCCAGCAGCCCCCTCGAAGGGACTAGGGGCTACAATGAGCAGTTCTTC. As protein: CASSPLEGTRGYNEQFF.

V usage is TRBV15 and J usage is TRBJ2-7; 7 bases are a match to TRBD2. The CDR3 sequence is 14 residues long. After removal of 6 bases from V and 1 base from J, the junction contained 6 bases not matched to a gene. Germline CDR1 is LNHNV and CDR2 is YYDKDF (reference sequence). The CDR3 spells CATRASGTSYEQYF. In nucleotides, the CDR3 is TGTGCCACCAGGGCCAGCGGGACTTCCTACGAGCAGTACTTC. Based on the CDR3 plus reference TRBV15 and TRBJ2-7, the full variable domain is DAMVIQNPRYQVTQFGKPVTLSCSQTLNHNVMYWYQQKSSQAPKLLFHYYDKDFNNEADTPDNFQSRRPNTSFCFLDIRSPGLGDTAMYLCATRASGTSYEQYFGPGTRLTVT.

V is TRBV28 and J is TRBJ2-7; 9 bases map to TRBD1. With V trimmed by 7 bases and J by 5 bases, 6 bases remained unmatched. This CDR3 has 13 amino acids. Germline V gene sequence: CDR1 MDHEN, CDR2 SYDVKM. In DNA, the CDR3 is TGTGCCAGCAAGGGACAGGGCCGGGACGAGCAGTACTTC. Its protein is CASKGQGRDEQYF.

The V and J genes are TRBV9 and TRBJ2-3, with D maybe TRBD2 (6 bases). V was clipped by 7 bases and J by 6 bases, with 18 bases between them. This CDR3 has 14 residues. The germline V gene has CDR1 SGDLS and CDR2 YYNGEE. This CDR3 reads CASLGSGGKDTQYF. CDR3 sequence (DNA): TGTGCCAGCTTGGGTAGTGGAGGGAAGGATACGCAGTATTTT.

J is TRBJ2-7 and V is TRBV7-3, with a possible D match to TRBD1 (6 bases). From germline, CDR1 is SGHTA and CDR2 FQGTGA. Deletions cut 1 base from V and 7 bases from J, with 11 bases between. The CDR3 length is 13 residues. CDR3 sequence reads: CASSLIRGSEQYF. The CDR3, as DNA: TGTGCCAGCAGCTTAATCAGGGGAAGTGAGCAGTACTTC. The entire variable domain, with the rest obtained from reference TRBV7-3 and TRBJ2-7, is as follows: GAGVSQTPSNKVTEKGKYVELRCDPISGHTALYWYRQSLGQGPEFLIYFQGTGAADDSGLPNDRFFAVRPEGSVSTLKIQRTERGDSAVYLCASSLIRGSEQYFGPGTRLTVT.

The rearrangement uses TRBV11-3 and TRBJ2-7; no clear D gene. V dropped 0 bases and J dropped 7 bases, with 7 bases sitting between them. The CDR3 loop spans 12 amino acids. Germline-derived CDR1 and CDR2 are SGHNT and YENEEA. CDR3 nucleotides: TGTGCCAGCAGCTTAGATCGGGTTGAGCAGTACTTC. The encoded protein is CASSLDRVEQYF.

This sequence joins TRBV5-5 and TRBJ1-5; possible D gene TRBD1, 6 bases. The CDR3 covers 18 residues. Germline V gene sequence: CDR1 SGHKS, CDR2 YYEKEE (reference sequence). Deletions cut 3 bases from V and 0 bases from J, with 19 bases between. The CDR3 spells CASSSLPTGLYSNQPQHF. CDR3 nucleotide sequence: TGTGCCAGCAGCTCCCTCCCCACAGGGCTGTATAGCAATCAGCCCCAGCATTTT.

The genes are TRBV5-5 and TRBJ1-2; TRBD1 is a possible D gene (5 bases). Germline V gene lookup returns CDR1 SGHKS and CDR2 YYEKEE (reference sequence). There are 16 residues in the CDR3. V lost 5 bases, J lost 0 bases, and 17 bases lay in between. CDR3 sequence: CASSPTGDLANYGYTF. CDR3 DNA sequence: TGTGCCAGCAGTCCCACGGGGGATTTAGCTAACTATGGCTACACCTTC. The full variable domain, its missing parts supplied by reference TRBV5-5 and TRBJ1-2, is DAGVTQSPTHLIKTRGQQVTLRCSPISGHKSVSWYQQVLGQGPQFIFQYYEKEERGRGNFPDRFSARQFPNYSSELNVNALLLGDSALYLCASSPTGDLANYGYTFGSGTRLTVV.

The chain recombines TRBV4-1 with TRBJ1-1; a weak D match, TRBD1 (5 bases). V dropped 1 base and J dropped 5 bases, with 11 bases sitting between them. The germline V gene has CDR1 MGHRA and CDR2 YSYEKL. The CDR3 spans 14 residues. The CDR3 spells CASSQAQGRTEAFF. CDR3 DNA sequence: TGCGCCAGCAGCCAAGCTCAGGGAAGGACTGAAGCTTTCTTT.

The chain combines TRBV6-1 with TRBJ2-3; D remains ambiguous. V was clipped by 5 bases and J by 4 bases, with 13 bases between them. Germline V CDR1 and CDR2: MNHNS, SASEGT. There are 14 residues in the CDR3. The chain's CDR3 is CASSIIPPADTQYF. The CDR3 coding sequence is TGTGCCAGCAGTATAATACCTCCGGCAGATACGCAGTATTTT.

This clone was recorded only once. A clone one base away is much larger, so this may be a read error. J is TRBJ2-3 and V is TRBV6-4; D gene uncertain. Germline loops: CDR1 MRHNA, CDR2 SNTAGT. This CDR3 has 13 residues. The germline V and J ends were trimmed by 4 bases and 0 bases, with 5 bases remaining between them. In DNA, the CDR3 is TGTGCCAGCAGTGGGGCTAGCACAGATACGCAGTATTTT. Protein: CASSGASTDTQYF.

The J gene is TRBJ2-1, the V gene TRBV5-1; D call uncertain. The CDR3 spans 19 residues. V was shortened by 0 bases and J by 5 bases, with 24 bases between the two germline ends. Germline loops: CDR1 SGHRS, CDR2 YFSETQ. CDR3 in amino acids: CASSLGPSGQGPLDNEQFF. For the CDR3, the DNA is TGCGCCAGCAGCTTGGGACCGTCCGGCCAAGGCCCTCTAGACAATGAGCAGTTCTTC.

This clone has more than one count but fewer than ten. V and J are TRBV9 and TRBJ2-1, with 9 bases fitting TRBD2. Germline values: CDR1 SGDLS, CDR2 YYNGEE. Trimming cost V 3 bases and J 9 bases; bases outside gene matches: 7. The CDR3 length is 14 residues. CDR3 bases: TGTGCCAGCAGCGCCTCTAGCGGGAAGGGTGAGCAGTTCTTC. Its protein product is CASSASSGKGEQFF.

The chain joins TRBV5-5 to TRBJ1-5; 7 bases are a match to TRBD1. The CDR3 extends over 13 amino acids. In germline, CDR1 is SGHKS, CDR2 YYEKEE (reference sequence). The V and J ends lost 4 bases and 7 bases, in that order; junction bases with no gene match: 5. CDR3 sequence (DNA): TGTGCCAGCAGCCGGGACAGTCAACAGCCCCAGCATTTT. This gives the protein CASSRDSQQPQHF.

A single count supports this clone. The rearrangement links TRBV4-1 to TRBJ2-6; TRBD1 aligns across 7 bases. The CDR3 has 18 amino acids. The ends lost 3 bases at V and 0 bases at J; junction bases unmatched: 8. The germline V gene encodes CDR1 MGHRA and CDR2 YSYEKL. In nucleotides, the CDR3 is TGCGCCAGCAGCCACGGCGTAGGACAGGTCTCTGGGGCCAACGTCCTGACTTTC. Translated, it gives CASSHGVGQVSGANVLTF.

The CDR3 spells CASRSASGSGTDTQYF. CDR3 nucleotide sequence: TGTGCCAGCAGGTCGGCTAGCGGGAGTGGAACAGATACGCAGTATTTT. The genes are TRBV28 and TRBJ2-3; TRBD2 matches at 10 bases. The germline V gene encodes CDR1 MDHEN and CDR2 SYDVKM. The CDR3 has 16 residues. Germline trimming cut 6 bases from V and 3 bases from J; bases unmatched to any gene: 9.

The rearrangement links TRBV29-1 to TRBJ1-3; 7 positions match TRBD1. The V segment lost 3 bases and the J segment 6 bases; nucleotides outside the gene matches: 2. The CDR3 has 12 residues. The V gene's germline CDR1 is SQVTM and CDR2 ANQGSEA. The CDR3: CSVDRGENTIYF. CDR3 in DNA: TGCAGCGTTGACAGGGGGGAAAACACCATATATTTT.